What follows describes a single T cell receptor beta chain. Its antigen is not known. These data come from a study of OX40 agonist ivuxolimab in advanced cancers. About the research overall: The dose of intravenous ivuxolimab that patients received every 2 weeks ranged from 0.01 to 10 mg/kg. Dose-escalation subjects each had hepatocellular carcinoma, melanoma, renal cell or head and neck cancer. Findings and caveats of the study: Some patients without response likewise showed low normalized clonal expansion. By week 6 at 0.1 to 3.0 mg/kg, blood CD4+ and CD8+ T cells had expanded clonally.

Germline lookup yields CDR1 SGHAT and CDR2 FQDESV (reference sequence). With 4 bases clipped from V and 7 bases from J, the junction kept 10 bases outside the gene matches. This CDR3 contains 14 residues. Sequencing was performed with immunoSEQ multiplex PCR; in TCRdb, only in-frame clones are kept and a portion is missing. The sample contains some 7,000 clones, 75% to 90% of which appear only once. The chain is built from TRBV11-1 and TRBJ2-7, with 7 bases aligning to TRBD1. The sequencing here drew on CD4+ or CD8+ T cells sorted from blood, taken in a trial of the OX40 agonist ivuxolimab. The clonotype originates from an adult with an advanced solid tumor such as melanoma, head and neck, liver or kidney cancer. CDR3 sequence: CASSSHRGAWEQYF. The CDR3 DNA is TGTGCCAGCAGCTCCCACAGGGGTGCGTGGGAGCAGTACTTC.